This TCR beta chain was sequenced in a study of response to subunit inactivated influenza vaccine. Study-level results: Seasonal influenza vaccination, on each occasion, was suggested by the authors to recruit few new T cells.

This clonotype was seen only a few times. Its antigen is currently unknown. Using its own MiXCR run on the RT-PCR reads, TCRdb lists one record per CDR3 protein. The sample consists of 400,000 to 650,000 distinct CDR3 sequences, less than 7.5% of them appearing once. CDR3 length equals 13 residues. CDR1 is SGDLS, CDR2 YYNGEE, per germline. Trimming took 8 bases from V and 1 from J, leaving 9 bases between them. The clonotype comes from a man aged 45 to 75 who received an inactivated influenza vaccine. The chain employs TRBV9 and TRBJ1-4; D may be TRBD1 (6 bases). The sequences come from PBMCs from blood, collected less than 25 months after vaccination. Written as DNA, the CDR3 is TGTGCCAGTAGGGGGGAAACTAATGAAAAACTGTTTTTT. As protein: CASRGETNEKLFF.